Following are 20 T cell receptor beta chains from one sample sequenced in a study of T cells after yellow fever vaccination. TCRdb redid the calling of the 5' RACE reads with MiXCR, one entry per CDR3 protein. There are some 240,000 distinct CDR3 sequences in the sample; more than 3% occur only once, and 3.2% lies in the top ten. Sequenced here: CD4+ T cells sorted from PBMCs, sampled 10 days after the yellow fever booster vaccination. These TCRs come from a young man who received the YFV17D yellow fever vaccine.

Ten or more counts support this clonotype. The chain is built from TRBV7-6 and TRBJ2-5; D gene unclear. This CDR3 region has 13 residues. Trimming removed 5 bases from V and 4 bases from J, with 11 bases in between. Germline loops: CDR1 SGHVS, CDR2 FNYEAQ. The DNA for the CDR3 is TGTGCCAGCAGCATACACCTTGCAGAGACCCAGTACTTC. This codes for CASSIHLAETQYF.

This sequence joins TRBV4-3 and TRBJ2-3; D remains unclear. The CDR3 length is 15 residues. Germline V CDR1 and CDR2: LGHNA, YSLEER. V was trimmed by 1 base and J by 10 bases, leaving 18 bases between them. CDR3 loop: CASSQVSGFPPPQYF. DNA of the CDR3: TGCGCCAGCAGCCAAGTCTCCGGTTTTCCGCCGCCGCAGTATTTT.

In its sample, this clonotype was seen a few times. The chain employs TRBV6-2 or TRBV6-3 and TRBJ1-5, with D hard to call. There are 17 residues in the CDR3. The germline V gene encodes CDR1 MNHEY and CDR2 SVGEGT. Deletions cut 6 bases from V and 5 bases from J, with 23 bases between. The CDR3 loop reads CASRLSYRTVGHQPQHF. DNA for the CDR3: TGTGCCAGCAGACTTTCCTATAGAACGGTCGGCCATCAGCCCCAGCATTTT.

The table lists this clonotype with a few counts. For the CDR3, the DNA is TGTGCCAGCAGCGTAGGTATAGGGGGCCGGGAGACCCAGTACTTC. It translates to CASSVGIGGRETQYF. This chain joins TRBV9 and TRBJ2-5; 7 bases are a match to TRBD1. The CDR3 runs 15 residues. The germline gives CDR1 SGDLS, CDR2 YYNGEE. The J segment lost 5 bases and the V segment lost 0 bases, leaving 7 bases of the junction unmatched.

This clonotype was seen more than once but under ten times. The genes are TRBV5-1 and TRBJ1-6, with 7 bases matching TRBD1. This CDR3 has 15 amino acids. Per the germline V gene, CDR1 is SGHRS and CDR2 is YFSETQ. Trimming removed 0 bases from V and 8 bases from J; junction bases left unmatched: 5. CDR3 DNA: TGCGCCAGCAGCTTGGACAGGGGTAGTGATTCACCCCTCCACTTT. It specifies CASSLDRGSDSPLHF.

At least ten counts were recorded for this clonotype. The chain uses TRBV5-1 and TRBJ2-2, with 9 bases identical to TRBD2. CDR1 and CDR2 (germline): SGHRS, YFSETQ. This CDR3 is 18 amino acids long. The V and J ends lost 6 bases and 4 bases, in that order; junction bases with no gene match: 16. The CDR3 protein is CASTAMPIAGVSTGELFF. CDR3 nucleotide sequence: TGCGCCAGCACCGCTATGCCAATAGCGGGGGTCAGCACCGGGGAGCTGTTTTTT.

The rearrangement uses TRBV10-3 and TRBJ1-6, with D hard to call. The germline CDR1 and CDR2 sequences are ENHRY and SYGVKD. Trimming cost V 8 bases and J 7 bases, with 9 bases left between them. The CDR3 has 12 amino acids. The CDR3 protein is CAIGRENSPLHF. In nucleotides, the CDR3 is TGTGCCATCGGCCGGGAAAATTCACCCCTCCACTTT.

This clonotype was counted at least ten times. CDR3 nucleotide sequence: TGTGCCAGCAGCCCCTACGCCGGGGAGCTGTTTTTT. Amino acids: CASSPYAGELFF. The chain carries TRBV9 and TRBJ2-2, with D hard to call. With 4 bases removed from V and 6 bases from J, the gap between germline ends came to 7 bases. This CDR3 has 12 amino acids. Germline-derived CDR1 and CDR2 are SGDLS and YYNGEE. Filled out from reference TRBV9 and TRBJ2-2, the complete variable domain reads DSGVTQTPKHLITATGQRVTLRCSPRSGDLSVYWYQQSLDQGLQFLIQYYNGEERAKGNILERFSAQQFPDLHSELNLSSLELGDSALYFCASSPYAGELFFGEGSRLTVL.

This clonotype showed up just a few times. The chain has TRBV7-2 and TRBJ2-7; D unclear. This CDR3 comprises 11 residues. Trimming shortened V by 6 bases and J by 6 bases, and 9 bases separated the two germline ends. The V gene's germline CDR1 is SGHTA and CDR2 FQGNSA. CDR3 protein: CASRLSLEQYF. In DNA form, the CDR3 reads TGTGCCAGCAGGCTTAGTCTCGAGCAGTACTTC. The full variable domain, completed using reference TRBV7-2 and TRBJ2-7, is GAGVSQSPSNKVTEKGKDVELRCDPISGHTALYWYRQSLGQGLEFLIYFQGNSAPDKSGLPSDRFSAERTGGSVSTLTIQRTQQEDSAVYLCASRLSLEQYFGPGTRLTVT.

This clonotype occurred many times. The chain joins TRBV2 to TRBJ2-5, with 9 bases matching TRBD1. Per the germline V gene, CDR1 is SNHLY and CDR2 is FYNNEI. CDR3 size: 13 residues. V was clipped by 5 bases and J by 5 bases; unmatched bases: 3. Here the CDR3 DNA reads TGTGCCAGCAGTCGACAGGGGGTGGAGACCCAGTACTTC. It yields the protein CASSRQGVETQYF.

This clonotype has a count of ten or more. The chain couples TRBV10-3 to TRBJ1-1; D perhaps matches TRBD1 (6 bases). V gave up 6 bases and J gave up 1 base, with 18 bases separating them. CDR3 length: 16 residues. CDR1 and CDR2 (germline): ENHRY, SYGVKD. The CDR3 DNA is TGTGCCATCAGCGGAACCCCCGGGACAAGGAACACTGAAGCTTTCTTT. This codes for CAISGTPGTRNTEAFF.

This clonotype was observed at least ten times. This chain connects TRBV3-1 to TRBJ2-1; D could derive from TRBD1 or TRBD2 (6 bases each). The CDR3 consists of 13 residues. Trimming took off 2 bases at V and 12 bases at J, with 14 bases between the two ends. Germline loops: CDR1 LGHDT, CDR2 YNNKEL (reference sequence). As DNA, the CDR3 is TGTGCCAGCAGCCAATTCCGTGAGGGGGGGCAGTTCTTC. Encoded protein: CASSQFREGGQFF.

There are many counts of this clonotype. The chain links TRBV10-3 to TRBJ1-1, with D uncertain. The V gene lost 4 bases and the J gene lost 6 bases, with 15 bases spanning the gap. The germline gives CDR1 ENHRY, CDR2 SYGVKD. This CDR3 has 14 residues. For the CDR3, the DNA is TGTGCCATCAGTGCCCTGGTCACCCCGGCTGAAGCTTTCTTT. Its protein is CAISALVTPAEAFF.

This clonotype has more than one count but fewer than ten. Written as DNA, the CDR3 is TGCGCCAGCAGCCCGCCCTCTAGCGCGGTCTCCGCAGATACGCAGTATTTT. It codes for CASSPPSSAVSADTQYF. The V gene is TRBV5-1, the J gene TRBJ2-3; a weak D match, TRBD2 (6 bases). Germline V gives CDR1 SGHRS, CDR2 YFSETQ. V was shortened by 4 bases and J by 4 bases, with 22 bases between the two germline ends. The CDR3 loop spans 17 amino acids. The whole variable domain, filled in from reference TRBV5-1 and TRBJ2-3, reads KAGVTQTPRYLIKTRGQQVTLSCSPISGHRSVSWYQQTPGQGLQFLFEYFSETQRNKGNFPGRFSGRQFSNSRSEMNVSTLELGDSALYLCASSPPSSAVSADTQYFGPGTRLTVL.

The chain uses TRBV20-1 and TRBJ1-1; the D is unclear. V was pared by 3 bases and J by 4 bases, with 9 bases between. Germline CDR1 reads DFQATT; CDR2 reads SNEGSKA (reference sequence). This CDR3 has 12 residues. In DNA, the CDR3 is TGCAGTGCTAGTAGGTCGGGCACTGAAGCTTTCTTT. Protein: CSASRSGTEAFF.

This chain connects TRBV5-5 to TRBJ1-3; D unclear. Germline V gene sequence: CDR1 SGHKS, CDR2 YYEKEE (reference sequence). The CDR3 totals 18 residues. Trimming cost V 2 bases and J 4 bases, with 22 bases left between them. CDR3 in amino acids: CASSFGRPAVKEGNTIYF. CDR3 in DNA: TGTGCCAGCAGCTTTGGAAGGCCAGCGGTCAAGGAAGGAAACACCATATATTTT.

This clonotype was observed at least ten times. Here the CDR3 reads CASSQGGQIGETQYF. DNA of the CDR3: TGTGCCAGCAGTCAAGGGGGCCAAATTGGGGAGACCCAGTACTTC. The chain carries TRBV7-3 and TRBJ2-5, with 7 bases fitting TRBD1. The germline V gene has CDR1 SGHTA and CDR2 FQGTGA. V was clipped by 6 bases and J by 5 bases; unmatched bases: 12. There are 15 residues in the CDR3. Supplemented by reference TRBV7-3 and TRBJ2-5, the full variable domain reads GAGVSQTPSNKVTEKGKYVELRCDPISGHTALYWYRQSLGQGPEFLIYFQGTGAADDSGLPNDRFFAVRPEGSVSTLKIQRTERGDSAVYLCASSQGGQIGETQYFGPGTRLLVL.

This clonotype has just a few counts. The chain combines TRBV7-9 with TRBJ1-2, with D possibly TRBD1 on 6 matching bases. CDR3 length equals 17 residues. Trimming stripped 5 bases from V and 1 base from J, with 20 bases between. Germline V gene data show CDR1 as SEHNR and CDR2 as FQNEAQ (reference sequence). As DNA, the CDR3 is TGTGCCAGCAGCCACATTCAGGGGCTCCTCCTTAACTATGGCTACACCTTC. Its protein product is CASSHIQGLLLNYGYTF.

There are a few counts of this clonotype. The J gene is TRBJ1-6, the V gene TRBV7-2; D gene ambiguous. Germline values: CDR1 SGHTA, CDR2 FQGNSA. The CDR3 length is 13 residues. V lost 2 bases and J 9 bases, leaving 8 bases between the germline ends. CDR3 sequence: CASSLMWVSPLHF. CDR3 sequence (DNA): TGTGCCAGCAGCTTAATGTGGGTTTCACCCCTCCACTTT.

A note on this clonotype: A read error may produce the germline difference seen at one junction end. This chain links TRBV7-7 with TRBJ2-5; 13 bases fit TRBD2. The germline V gene has CDR1 SSHAT and CDR2 FNYEAQ (reference sequence). The CDR3 extends over 15 amino acids. The CDR3, as DNA: TGTGCTAGCAGCTTTGGACTAGCGGGGGAAGAGACCCAGTACTTC. This codes for CASSFGLAGEETQYF.